One sample yielded the 24 T cell receptor beta chains listed below, sequenced in a study of blood T cell repertoires in COVID-19. TCRdb's table, derived via immunoSEQ multiplex PCR, lists solely in-frame clones and lacks some. This sample has about 130,000 clones; approximately 74% occur once, and the top ten carry 6%. The sample consisted of peripheral blood. Every receptor here comes from an elderly man with COVID-19, enrolled during active disease.

This clone showed up many times. The J gene is TRBJ1-2, the V gene TRBV29-1, with a possible D match to TRBD1 (5 bases). The CDR3 has 13 residues. V was shortened by 6 bases and J by 6 bases, with 17 bases between the two germline ends. The germline V gene encodes CDR1 SQVTM and CDR2 ANQGSEA. In DNA form, the CDR3 reads TGCAGCGTCCGAACGGCAGGGCCTCATGGCTACACCTTC. This gives the protein CSVRTAGPHGYTF.

The rearrangement uses TRBV18 and TRBJ1-5, with a weak D call TRBD1 (5 bases). Germline lookup yields CDR1 KGHSH and CDR2 LQKENI. Between the trimmed V and J ends, which lost 3 bases and 5 bases, there was a span of 8 bases. This CDR3 spans 13 amino acids. In DNA, the CDR3 is TGTGCCAGCTCACCCGACAGTTATCAGCCCCAGCATTTT. As protein: CASSPDSYQPQHF.

The CDR3 spells CASSSGQGWYGYTF. As DNA, the CDR3 is TGTGCCAGCAGTTCGGGACAGGGCTGGTATGGCTACACCTTC. V usage is TRBV7-2 and J usage is TRBJ1-2; TRBD1 agrees at 9 bases. The V gene's germline CDR1 is SGHTA and CDR2 FQGNSA. The CDR3 contains 14 residues. V dropped 6 bases and J dropped 5; count of bases not matched to a gene: 7.

The gene calls are TRBV27 and TRBJ1-4, with 7 bases aligning to TRBD1. The CDR3 runs to 16 residues. Germline values: CDR1 MNHEY, CDR2 SMNVEV (reference sequence). Losses at the gene ends were 4 bases for V and 1 base for J; bases not matched to a gene: 6. The CDR3 bases are TGTGCCAGCAGTTCAGACAGGGTGGGAACTAATGAAAAACTGTTTTTT. It translates to CASSSDRVGTNEKLFF.

The chain couples TRBV18 to TRBJ1-1; the D is unclear. V lost 1 base and J lost 8, with 8 bases in between. This CDR3 region has 12 residues. CDR1 is KGHSH, CDR2 LQKENI, per germline. The CDR3: CASSPRAPEAFF. Written as DNA, the CDR3 is TGTGCCAGCTCACCACGAGCGCCGGAAGCTTTCTTT.

V usage is TRBV27 and J usage is TRBJ2-3; TRBD2 matches at 8 bases. The CDR3 length is 15 residues. Germline V CDR1 and CDR2: MNHEY, SMNVEV (reference sequence). Unmatched junction bases numbered 8, after V lost 5 bases and J lost 4 bases. CDR3 protein: CASSPWGAGADTQYF. CDR3 coding DNA: TGTGCCAGCAGTCCCTGGGGAGCGGGAGCAGATACGCAGTATTTT.

Ten or more counts support this clone. The chain employs TRBV19 and TRBJ1-2; unclear D gene. This CDR3 spans 14 amino acids. The germline V and J ends were trimmed by 3 bases and 3 bases, with 11 bases remaining between them. Per germline, CDR1 LNHDA and CDR2 SQIVND (reference sequence). The CDR3 sequence is CASSIEETDYGYTF. The CDR3 coding sequence is TGTGCCAGTAGTATTGAGGAGACCGACTATGGCTACACCTTC. Looking up the rest from reference TRBV19 and TRBJ1-2 gives the full variable domain: DGGITQSPKYLFRKEGQNVTLSCEQNLNHDAMYWYRQDPGQGLRLIYYSQIVNDFQKGDIAEGYSVSREKKESFPLTVTSAQKNPTAFYLCASSIEETDYGYTFGSGTRLTVV.

This CDR3 reads CASTYSGPSTDTQYF. The CDR3 DNA sequence: TGCGCCAGCACATACAGCGGGCCTAGCACAGATACGCAGTATTTT. The genes are TRBV5-1 and TRBJ2-3, with a possible D match to TRBD2 (6 bases). V dropped 6 bases and J dropped 0 bases, with 14 bases sitting between them. Germline CDR1 reads SGHRS; CDR2 reads YFSETQ. The CDR3 loop spans 15 amino acids.

V and J are TRBV28 and TRBJ2-7; D possibly corresponds to TRBD2 (6 bases). V was cut by 2 bases and J by 1 base, with 18 bases left in between. The CDR3 runs 17 residues. Germline-derived CDR1 and CDR2 are MDHEN and SYDVKM. Here the CDR3 DNA reads TGTGCCAGCAGTTTAGCATACTCCGGGAGTTCGTCCTACGAGCAGTACTTC. Amino acids: CASSLAYSGSSSYEQYF.

This chain uses TRBV2 with TRBJ2-7, with D unclear. Trimming left V 5 bases short and J 0 bases short, with 11 bases between. CDR1 and CDR2 (germline): SNHLY, FYNNEI. The CDR3 spans 14 residues. This CDR3 reads CASSWSESSYEQYF. The CDR3 DNA reads TGTGCCAGCAGTTGGTCCGAGAGCTCCTACGAGCAGTACTTC.

V usage is TRBV11-2 and J usage is TRBJ2-2, with a weak D call TRBD2 (6 bases). Trimming removed 2 bases from V and 4 bases from J, with 17 bases in between. CDR3 size: 17 residues. Per germline, CDR1 SGHAT and CDR2 FQNNGV. The CDR3 reads CASSLSSGEWGTGELFF. The DNA of the CDR3 is TGTGCCAGCAGCTTATCATCGGGGGAGTGGGGCACCGGGGAGCTGTTTTTT. The full variable domain, completed using reference TRBV11-2 and TRBJ2-2, is EAGVAQSPRYKIIEKRQSVAFWCNPISGHATLYWYQQILGQGPKLLIQFQNNGVVDDSQLPKDRFSAERLKGVDSTLKIQPAKLEDSAVYLCASSLSSGEWGTGELFFGEGSRLTVL.

V and J are TRBV28 and TRBJ1-4; perhaps TRBD1 as D (5 bases). Trimming took off 5 bases at V and 8 bases at J, with 18 bases between the two ends. Germline V CDR1 and CDR2: MDHEN, SYDVKM. The CDR3 has 15 residues. CDR3 bases: TGTGCCAGCAGTGAGCTGGGGCGAGAGGACGAAAAACTGTTTTTT. It specifies CASSELGREDEKLFF. The full variable domain, with the rest looked up from reference TRBV28 and TRBJ1-4, is DVKVTQSSRYLVKRTGEKVFLECVQDMDHENMFWYRQDPGLGLRLIYFSYDVKMKEKGDIPEGYSVSREKKERFSLILESASTNQTSMYLCASSELGREDEKLFFGSGTQLSVL.

This rearrangement joins TRBV5-1 to TRBJ1-2, with TRBD1 matching over 11 bases. V was pared by 4 bases and J by 7 bases, with 6 bases of the junction left unmatched. Germline V gene sequence: CDR1 SGHRS, CDR2 YFSETQ. CDR3 length: 14 residues. The CDR3 DNA reads TGCGCCAGCAGCACGGACAGGGGGCAACGTGGCTACACCTTC. It specifies CASSTDRGQRGYTF.

This clone was recorded only once. The chain employs TRBV30 and TRBJ2-5; unclear D gene. V gave up 0 bases and J gave up 3 bases, with 5 bases separating them. Per the germline V gene, CDR1 is GTSNPN and CDR2 is SVGIG (reference sequence). This CDR3 is 12 amino acids long. CDR3 in amino acids: CAWSVTEETQYF. The DNA for the CDR3 is TGTGCCTGGAGTGTTACAGAAGAGACCCAGTACTTC.

This chain connects TRBV5-6 to TRBJ2-2; 8 nucleotides agree with TRBD1. The V gene end was trimmed by 4 bases and the J gene end by 7 bases; junction bases not matched to a gene: 6. This CDR3 is 14 amino acids long. Germline CDR1 and CDR2: SGHDT and YYEEEE. CDR3 bases: TGTGCCAGCAGCACCCAGGGGGCGGGCGGGGAGCTGTTTTTT. It specifies CASSTQGAGGELFF.

The CDR3 DNA reads TGCGCCAGCAGCTTAAGCCCACAAGAGACCCAGTACTTC. Protein product: CASSLSPQETQYF. The V and J genes are TRBV5-1 and TRBJ2-5, with D hard to call. This CDR3 is built from 13 residues. V was trimmed by 2 bases and J by 2 bases, leaving 7 bases between them. The V gene's germline CDR1 is SGHRS and CDR2 YFSETQ.

The V and J genes are TRBV7-8 and TRBJ1-5; D not certain. The germline CDR1 and CDR2 sequences are SGHVS and FQNEAQ. The CDR3 spans 16 residues. V was trimmed by 5 bases and J by 0 bases, leaving 14 bases between them. The chain's CDR3 is CASSPRRGYSNQPQHF. Written as DNA, the CDR3 is TGTGCCAGCAGCCCTCGGCGAGGGTATAGCAATCAGCCCCAGCATTTT.

The chain uses TRBV5-4 and TRBJ2-7, with a tentative D call TRBD2 (5 bases). This CDR3 region has 14 residues. The germline gives CDR1 SGHNT, CDR2 YYREEE (reference sequence). V was trimmed by 5 bases and J by 5 bases, leaving 17 bases between them. As DNA, the CDR3 is TGTGCCAGCAGGGCGGGCTCTCTAAGGGACGAGCAGTACTTC. This encodes CASRAGSLRDEQYF.

V usage is TRBV7-3 and J usage is TRBJ2-7; 12 bases agree with TRBD2. This CDR3 spans 14 amino acids. Germline V gene data show CDR1 as SGHTA and CDR2 as FQGTGA. The V segment lost 8 bases and the J segment 6 bases; nucleotides outside the gene matches: 8. For the CDR3, the DNA is TGTGCCAGCGCAATGACTAGCGGGAGCCTCGAGCAGTACTTC. It codes for CASAMTSGSLEQYF. The variable domain in full, completed from reference TRBV7-3 and TRBJ2-7, reads GAGVSQTPSNKVTEKGKYVELRCDPISGHTALYWYRQSLGQGPEFLIYFQGTGAADDSGLPNDRFFAVRPEGSVSTLKIQRTERGDSAVYLCASAMTSGSLEQYFGPGTRLTVT.

CDR3 nucleotides: TGTGCCACCAGTCCGGGACGGGGGACTAATGAAAAACTGTTTTTT. It yields the protein CATSPGRGTNEKLFF. The chain couples TRBV24-1 to TRBJ1-4; tentative D call: TRBD1 (5 bases). V lost 6 bases and J lost 2, with 12 bases in between. Germline V gives CDR1 KGHDR, CDR2 SFDVKD. The CDR3 has 15 amino acids.

This clone has a handful of counts. This sequence joins TRBV19 and TRBJ2-7; D remains unclear. The length of the CDR3 is 16 residues. V was trimmed by 0 bases and J by 0 bases, leaving 12 bases between them. The germline V gene encodes CDR1 LNHDA and CDR2 SQIVND (reference sequence). CDR3 nucleotides: TGTGCCAGTAGTATAGATCATTCCCATTTCTCCTACGAGCAGTACTTC. Translation: CASSIDHSHFSYEQYF.

The V gene is TRBV3-1 (or the pseudogene TRBV3-2), the J gene TRBJ2-1, with D tentatively TRBD1 (6 bases). CDR1 is LGHDT and CDR2 is YNNKEL in the germline V gene (reference sequence). This CDR3 comprises 14 residues. The germline V and J ends were trimmed by 0 bases and 9 bases, with 12 bases remaining between them. The CDR3 DNA sequence: TGTGCCAGCAGCCAAGATCAGGGGTCGGGTGAGCAGTTCTTC. Residues: CASSQDQGSGEQFF.

The chain links TRBV28 to TRBJ2-2; no clear D gene. This CDR3 region has 14 residues. The V gene lost 5 bases and the J gene lost 4 bases, with 11 bases spanning the gap. CDR1 is MDHEN, CDR2 SYDVKM, per germline. CDR3 sequence (DNA): TGTGCCAGCAGTCCGACTCTGGGCACCGGGGAGCTGTTTTTT. Encoded protein: CASSPTLGTGELFF.

This clone was seen a few times. This chain joins TRBV11-2 and TRBJ1-1; no clear D. Trimming removed 1 base at V and 9 bases at J, with 12 bases between. The CDR3 consists of 13 residues. Germline CDR1 is SGHAT and CDR2 is FQNNGV. The CDR3, as DNA: TGTGCCAGCAGCTTAGGGAGGGTGGGGAAAGCTTTCTTT. Protein: CASSLGRVGKAFF. The entire variable domain, with the rest obtained from reference TRBV11-2 and TRBJ1-1, is as follows: EAGVAQSPRYKIIEKRQSVAFWCNPISGHATLYWYQQILGQGPKLLIQFQNNGVVDDSQLPKDRFSAERLKGVDSTLKIQPAKLEDSAVYLCASSLGRVGKAFFGQGTRLTVV.